These T cell receptor beta chains were read from a single sample in a study of blood T cells in healthy people across ages. One entry per CDR3 protein, called by TCRdb with MiXCR from the 5' RACE reads. The sample consists of over 1,500,000 distinct CDR3 sequences, about two fifths of them appearing once. Input material: blood. Every receptor here comes from a human donor in good health. Each CDR3 is given with its conserved first and last residue. The order of the fields is D gene, J gene, clone size, V gene, CDR3 DNA, CDR3 protein. A D gene is named only where the DNA matches it firmly. Where a row states a size, it is once, few, many or the class of an expanded clone; other rows omit it.

D gene: -
J gene: TRBJ1-1
clone size: few
V gene: TRBV10-3
CDR3 DNA: TGTGCCATCAGTGAAACAGATGGGAGGAACGCTGAAGCTTTCTTT
CDR3 protein: CAISETDGRNAEAFF

D gene: TRBD1
J gene: TRBJ2-1
clone size: few
V gene: TRBV6-2/TRBV6-3
CDR3 DNA: TGTGCCAGCATCATGAAAGGACAGGGGAGCTCCTGCAATGAGCAGTTCTTC
CDR3 protein: CASIMKGQGSSCNEQFF

D gene: TRBD1
J gene: TRBJ1-1
clone size: -
V gene: TRBV5-1
CDR3 DNA: TGCGCCAGCAGCACCGACAGGGGGTCGGGCACTGAAGCTTTCTTT
CDR3 protein: CASSTDRGSGTEAFF

D gene: -
J gene: TRBJ1-1
clone size: few
V gene: TRBV6-1
CDR3 DNA: TGTGCCAGCAGTCCGGGGAGTGACACTGAAGCTTTCTTT
CDR3 protein: CASSPGSDTEAFF

D gene: -
J gene: TRBJ1-3
clone size: -
V gene: TRBV6-6
CDR3 DNA: TGTGCCAGCAGTTACAGGCAGGGGCCCTCTGGAAACACCATATATTTT
CDR3 protein: CASSYRQGPSGNTIYF

D gene: -
J gene: TRBJ2-3
clone size: -
V gene: TRBV12-3/TRBV12-4
CDR3 DNA: TGTGCCAGCAGTCTACAGCGATTGAGCACAGATACGCAGTATTTT
CDR3 protein: CASSLQRLSTDTQYF

D gene: TRBD2
J gene: TRBJ2-5
clone size: -
V gene: TRBV5-1
CDR3 DNA: TGCGCCAGCAGCCACGGACTAGCGGGGGGGAAAGATGAGCAGTACTTC
CDR3 protein: CASSHGLAGGKDEQYF

D gene: TRBD1
J gene: TRBJ2-1
clone size: few
V gene: TRBV4-1
CDR3 DNA: TGCGCCAGCAGCCAAGCTCTGCGCCGGACAGGGAAAGGGGAGCAGTTCTTC
CDR3 protein: CASSQALRRTGKGEQFF

D gene: TRBD1
J gene: TRBJ1-4
clone size: -
V gene: TRBV11-1
CDR3 DNA: TGTGCCAGCAGCTCGAGGGACAGGGATAATGAAAAACTGTTTTTT
CDR3 protein: CASSSRDRDNEKLFF

D gene: -
J gene: TRBJ2-7
clone size: many
V gene: TRBV7-2
CDR3 DNA: TGTGCCAGCAGCTTTGGAGGGATATCCTACGAGCAGTACTTC
CDR3 protein: CASSFGGISYEQYF

D gene: TRBD2
J gene: TRBJ2-7
clone size: -
V gene: TRBV5-6
CDR3 DNA: TGTGCCAGCAGCTTGGTGGGGACTAGGGTCGCCTACGAGCAGTACTTC
CDR3 protein: CASSLVGTRVAYEQYF

D gene: -
J gene: TRBJ1-2
clone size: few
V gene: TRBV6-6
CDR3 DNA: TGTGCCAGCAGTTACTCGATTGACGGAGAATCCATCTATGGCTACACCTTC
CDR3 protein: CASSYSIDGESIYGYTF

D gene: -
J gene: TRBJ2-7
clone size: many
V gene: TRBV29-1
CDR3 DNA: TGCAGCGTTCTTGGGGGGAGCTCCTACGAGCAGTACTTC
CDR3 protein: CSVLGGSSYEQYF

D gene: -
J gene: TRBJ1-5
clone size: -
V gene: TRBV6-1
CDR3 DNA: TGTGCCAGCAGTGAAGTAGGGGGGCTTATAGGCAATCAGCCCCAGCATTTT
CDR3 protein: CASSEVGGLIGNQPQHF

D gene: -
J gene: TRBJ2-7
clone size: -
V gene: TRBV11-1
CDR3 DNA: TGTGCCAGCAGCTCTCACAGAGAATACGAGCAGTACTTC
CDR3 protein: CASSSHREYEQYF

D gene: TRBD1
J gene: TRBJ2-1
clone size: -
V gene: TRBV2
CDR3 DNA: TGTGCCAGCAGTGATTCTGACAGGGGTCCCTACAATGAGCAGTTCTTC
CDR3 protein: CASSDSDRGPYNEQFF

D gene: TRBD1
J gene: TRBJ1-1
clone size: -
V gene: TRBV11-1
CDR3 DNA: TGTGCCAGCAGCCCCGACAGGGAGGCCGCAGCTTTCTTT
CDR3 protein: CASSPDREAAAFF

D gene: -
J gene: TRBJ1-5
clone size: -
V gene: TRBV12-3/TRBV12-4
CDR3 DNA: TGTGCCAGCACGTCAGGGAGATCATATCAGCCCCAGCATTTT
CDR3 protein: CASTSGRSYQPQHF

D gene: -
J gene: TRBJ2-5
clone size: -
V gene: TRBV5-6
CDR3 DNA: TGTGCCAGCAGCTTGTTAGGGCCTGAATTTCAAGAGACCCAGTACTTC
CDR3 protein: CASSLLGPEFQETQYF

D gene: -
J gene: TRBJ1-2
clone size: -
V gene: TRBV9
CDR3 DNA: TGTGCCAGCAGCGTAGGGATATGGGAGAACTATGGCTACACCTTC
CDR3 protein: CASSVGIWENYGYTF

D gene: -
J gene: TRBJ1-2
clone size: -
V gene: TRBV4-1
CDR3 DNA: TGCGCCGGCAGCCAAGGGGGGGTCGCTAACTACGGCTACACCTTC
CDR3 protein: CAGSQGGVANYGYTF

D gene: -
J gene: TRBJ2-3
clone size: few
V gene: TRBV7-3
CDR3 DNA: TGTGCCAGCAGCTTGAATGGTCGTTTAAGCACAGATACGCAGTATTTT
CDR3 protein: CASSLNGRLSTDTQYF

D gene: -
J gene: TRBJ2-5
clone size: few
V gene: TRBV7-2
CDR3 DNA: TGTGCCAGCAGCTTAGCGATGGGCGGGGCAGAGACCCAGTACTTC
CDR3 protein: CASSLAMGGAETQYF

D gene: TRBD2
J gene: TRBJ2-1
clone size: -
V gene: TRBV20-1
CDR3 DNA: TGCAGTGCTAGAGATCATAGGCTAGCGGACAATGAGCAGTTCTTC
CDR3 protein: CSARDHRLADNEQFF

D gene: TRBD1
J gene: TRBJ2-5
clone size: -
V gene: TRBV20-1
CDR3 DNA: TGCAGTGCTAGACCCGGACAGGGACAAGAGACCCAGTACTTC
CDR3 protein: CSARPGQGQETQYF

D gene: TRBD1
J gene: TRBJ2-7
clone size: -
V gene: TRBV3-1
CDR3 DNA: TGTGCCACCTCCTGGACAGGTTCAGACGAGCAGTACTTC
CDR3 protein: CATSWTGSDEQYF

D gene: -
J gene: TRBJ1-5
clone size: -
V gene: TRBV24-1
CDR3 DNA: TGTGCCACCAGTGATTTATATCAGCCCCAGCATTTT
CDR3 protein: CATSDLYQPQHF

D gene: -
J gene: TRBJ1-1
clone size: -
V gene: TRBV7-2
CDR3 DNA: TGTGCCAGCAGCTTTGGACTTGTGGCACAGATAGCTTTCTTT
CDR3 protein: CASSFGLVAQIAFF

D gene: TRBD2
J gene: TRBJ2-7
clone size: -
V gene: TRBV7-6
CDR3 DNA: TGTGCCAGCAGCTTAGAGGTAGCGGGGGTGAGTCCCGAGCAGTACTTC
CDR3 protein: CASSLEVAGVSPEQYF

D gene: -
J gene: TRBJ2-7
clone size: -
V gene: TRBV2
CDR3 DNA: TGTGCCAGCAGTGAAGAGTACAGCCCCCTCTACGAGCAGTACTTC
CDR3 protein: CASSEEYSPLYEQYF

D gene: -
J gene: TRBJ2-1
clone size: few
V gene: TRBV12-3/TRBV12-4
CDR3 DNA: TGTGCCAGCAGTGGACTATCGAGCTCCTACAATGAGCAGTTCTTC
CDR3 protein: CASSGLSSSYNEQFF

D gene: -
J gene: TRBJ2-1
clone size: -
V gene: TRBV7-9
CDR3 DNA: TGTGCCAGCAGTTCCTTGAGGGGGGGCGCCTACAATGAGCAGTTCTTC
CDR3 protein: CASSSLRGGAYNEQFF

D gene: -
J gene: TRBJ2-7
clone size: -
V gene: TRBV7-8
CDR3 DNA: TGTGCCAGCAGCTTATCCCCCGGGTACTACGAGCAGTACTTC
CDR3 protein: CASSLSPGYYEQYF

D gene: -
J gene: TRBJ2-4
clone size: -
V gene: TRBV18
CDR3 DNA: TGTGCCAGCTCACCCCCAGGGGTTCGGGACATTCAGTACTTC
CDR3 protein: CASSPPGVRDIQYF

D gene: -
J gene: TRBJ2-1
clone size: -
V gene: TRBV21-1
CDR3 DNA: TGTGCCAGCCGCGGGCTCGTTGGTGAGCAGTTCTTC
CDR3 protein: CASRGLVGEQFF

D gene: -
J gene: TRBJ1-6
clone size: few
V gene: TRBV5-5
CDR3 DNA: TGTGCCAGCAGCGCGGGACCGAGTTATTTTGGCAATTCACCCCTCCACTTT
CDR3 protein: CASSAGPSYFGNSPLHF

D gene: TRBD1
J gene: TRBJ2-6
clone size: -
V gene: TRBV5-1
CDR3 DNA: TGCGCCAGCAGCGGACAGGGCCCCTCTGGGGCCAACGTCCTGACTTTC
CDR3 protein: CASSGQGPSGANVLTF

D gene: TRBD2
J gene: TRBJ2-3
clone size: many
V gene: TRBV7-3
CDR3 DNA: TGTGCCAGCAGCCAGACTAGCGGCAGCACAGATACGCAGTATTTT
CDR3 protein: CASSQTSGSTDTQYF

D gene: TRBD1
J gene: TRBJ2-7
clone size: few
V gene: TRBV7-2
CDR3 DNA: TGTGCCAGCAGCTTTATACAGGGGGCAGGCGAGCAGTACTTC
CDR3 protein: CASSFIQGAGEQYF

D gene: -
J gene: TRBJ2-1
clone size: -
V gene: TRBV5-6
CDR3 DNA: TGTGCCAGCAGCTTGGTGGTAGCCCAAGGCAATGAGCAGTTCTTC
CDR3 protein: CASSLVVAQGNEQFF

D gene: TRBD2
J gene: TRBJ2-1
clone size: -
V gene: TRBV6-2/TRBV6-3
CDR3 DNA: TGTGCCAGCAGACAAGGGGCGCGGGGGGGCCACAATGAGCAGTTCTTC
CDR3 protein: CASRQGARGGHNEQFF

D gene: TRBD1
J gene: TRBJ1-2
clone size: -
V gene: TRBV12-3/TRBV12-4
CDR3 DNA: TGTGCCAGCAGTCCGTTAGGGACAGGGGTTGGCTACACCTTC
CDR3 protein: CASSPLGTGVGYTF

D gene: TRBD1
J gene: TRBJ1-2
clone size: -
V gene: TRBV12-3/TRBV12-4
CDR3 DNA: TGTGCCGGCAGTATCTACCAGACAGGGGGTTATGGCTACACCTTC
CDR3 protein: CAGSIYQTGGYGYTF

D gene: -
J gene: TRBJ1-2
clone size: many
V gene: TRBV7-9
CDR3 DNA: TGTGCCAGCAGCTTAGGGACAAGCTATGGCTACACCTTC
CDR3 protein: CASSLGTSYGYTF

D gene: TRBD1
J gene: TRBJ1-2
clone size: -
V gene: TRBV20-1
CDR3 DNA: TGCAGTGCTTCGCCAGGGGGGGTAAGGGGCTACACCTTC
CDR3 protein: CSASPGGVRGYTF

D gene: TRBD2
J gene: TRBJ2-1
clone size: -
V gene: TRBV12-3/TRBV12-4
CDR3 DNA: TGTGCCAGCAGTTTAGGTGGGTCTAGCGGGCCCAATGAGCAGTTCTTC
CDR3 protein: CASSLGGSSGPNEQFF

D gene: -
J gene: TRBJ1-5
clone size: few
V gene: TRBV7-2
CDR3 DNA: TGTGCCAGCAGCTTAGAGGAGGGACCGCTTAATCAGCCCCAGCATTTT
CDR3 protein: CASSLEEGPLNQPQHF

D gene: TRBD2
J gene: TRBJ2-1
clone size: -
V gene: TRBV10-3
CDR3 DNA: TGTGCCATCAGTGATTGGAGGCCGGGGGGGGATTACAATGAGCAGTTCTTC
CDR3 protein: CAISDWRPGGDYNEQFF

D gene: -
J gene: TRBJ2-7
clone size: few
V gene: TRBV7-2
CDR3 DNA: TGTGCCAGCAGCTTACTGTCAGGGGTAAGCAAGTCCGAGCAGTACTTC
CDR3 protein: CASSLLSGVSKSEQYF

D gene: -
J gene: TRBJ2-2
clone size: -
V gene: TRBV4-2
CDR3 DNA: TGTGCCAGCAGTCAGAACTTGCACACTAACATCGGGGAGCTGTTTTTT
CDR3 protein: CASSQNLHTNIGELFF

D gene: TRBD1
J gene: TRBJ1-1
clone size: -
V gene: TRBV12-3/TRBV12-4
CDR3 DNA: TGTGCCAGCAGCCGGACAGGGCAGGCTTTCTTT
CDR3 protein: CASSRTGQAFF

D gene: TRBD1
J gene: TRBJ2-5
clone size: few
V gene: TRBV4-3
CDR3 DNA: TGCGCCAGCAGCCAGGGTGGTGGGGACAGACCAGAGACCCAGTACTTC
CDR3 protein: CASSQGGGDRPETQYF

D gene: -
J gene: TRBJ2-1
clone size: -
V gene: TRBV27
CDR3 DNA: -
CDR3 protein: CATKAVPAVYPQTNNEQFF

D gene: -
J gene: TRBJ2-5
clone size: many
V gene: TRBV6-5
CDR3 DNA: TGTGCCAGCAGTCGAAGTGGGGAGACCCAGTACTTC
CDR3 protein: CASSRSGETQYF